This TCR beta chain appears in the sequencing data of a study of technical replicates of blood from a few donors. Germline loops: CDR1 SNHLY, CDR2 FYNNEI. V lost 6 bases and J lost 3; bases outside the gene matches: 1. The CDR3 has 16 residues. This clone was seen just once. The assay was immunoSEQ multiplex PCR, and TCRdb's table has in-frame clones only and misses some. The data contain tens of thousands of clones, around 94% of them singletons. The TCR sequence derives from a human donor in good health. What was sequenced was T cells isolated from PBMCs. The chain has TRBV2 and TRBJ2-6; 14 nucleotides match TRBD2. For the CDR3, the DNA is TGTGCCAGCAGCGGGACTAGCGGGAGTGGGGCCAACGTCCTGACTTTC. It translates to CASSGTSGSGANVLTF.